The TCR beta chain described here comes from a study of graft-versus-host responses after intestinal transplantation. Study as a whole: Anti-thymocyte globulin induction, then tacrolimus and steroids for around 3 years, went to all recipients. Study outcomes and limitations: The marrow of recipients harbored GvH clones, and ileum or blood showed some of them first. Researchers found peak circulating GvH clone levels linked to early post-transplant HvG declines.

On this clone itself: The antigen remains unidentified.

CDR3 size: 12 residues. V was pared by 7 bases and J by 10 bases, with 16 bases between. Germline assignment: CDR1 MNHNS and CDR2 SASEGT. Measured with immunoSEQ multiplex PCR; TCRdb has only the in-frame clones, and not every one. The sample includes over 100,000 clones, just over 90% of them seen just once. This receptor was taken from a human donor who was the organ donor for an intestinal transplant. Sequences were derived from unstimulated CD4+ T cells sorted from spleen or lymph node cells, sampled before transplant. V usage is TRBV6-1 and J usage is TRBJ1-1, with D perhaps TRBD1 (6 bases). The CDR3 DNA reads as TGTGCCAGCACTGGTGGGGGGGGGCGAGCTTTCTTT. It encodes CASTGGGGRAFF.